The T cell receptor beta chain under discussion was sequenced for a study of identical twins. V was cut by 3 bases and J by 1 base, with 12 bases left in between. This CDR3 region has 15 residues. Per germline, CDR1 SGHRS and CDR2 YFSETQ. TCRdb ran MiXCR on the 5' RACE reads and lists one entry per CDR3 protein. Altogether a few hundred thousand distinct CDR3 sequences are present, around 15% being singletons, with the ten largest covering roughly 0.42%. The same sample was also used in a study of yellow fever vaccine responses in identical twins.

The TCR was taken from a woman aged 18 to 35 in good health. What was sequenced was CD4+ T cells sorted from blood. The chain carries TRBV5-1 and TRBJ2-3; D might be TRBD1 or TRBD2, each matching 5 bases. The CDR3 sequence: CASSYPGPRTDTQYF. The DNA for the CDR3 is TGCGCCAGCAGCTATCCGGGACCGCGCACAGATACGCAGTATTTT.